Listed below are T cell receptor beta chains from one sample, sequenced in a study of breast tumors, draining lymph nodes, adjacent tissues. TCRdb reprocessed the multiplex PCR reads with MiXCR, giving one entry per CDR3 protein. The sample lists 15,000 or so distinct CDR3 sequences; just under 45% were seen once. Specimen: tumor-adjacent breast tissue. The source of these receptors is a female donor with breast cancer. Some clones in this sample may be carry-over from other donors' samples. The CDR3 runs from the conserved cysteine through the conserved F or W. D genes are given only for firm matches. Rows may omit the clone size; those that give it use once, few, many or a size class.

J gene	V gene	clone size	D gene	CDR3 DNA	CDR3 protein
TRBJ2-3	TRBV2	NA	TRBD1	TGTGCCAGCAGAGGGACAGGGAGCACAGATACGCAGTATTTT	CASRGTGSTDTQYF
TRBJ2-1	TRBV20-1	NA	NA	TGCAGTGCGGCAGGGGGAGGGTACAATGAGCAGTTCTTC	CSAAGGGYNEQFF
TRBJ1-1	TRBV28	NA	TRBD1	TGTGCCAGCAGCCTACAGGGGGCGCGGAACACTGAAGCTTTCTTT	CASSLQGARNTEAFF
TRBJ2-5	TRBV5-8	NA	TRBD2	TGTGCCAGCACCAATCTAGCGGGAGTTGAGACCCAGTACTTC	CASTNLAGVETQYF
TRBJ1-6	TRBV6-6	NA	TRBD1	TGTGCCAGCACCCGACAGGGGGCGCATTCACCCCTCCACTTT	CASTRQGAHSPLHF
TRBJ2-1	TRBV24-1	NA	TRBD2	TGTGCCACCTCGCCTGGTAGCGGGAACAATGAGCAGTTCTTC	CATSPGSGNNEQFF
TRBJ1-6	TRBV6-4	NA	NA	TGTGCCAGCGTGGTTGTAAATTCACCCCTCCACTTT	CASVVVNSPLHF
TRBJ1-3	TRBV12-3/TRBV12-4	once	TRBD1	TGTGCCAGCAGTAAAACAGGGGGAAACACAAAGGGTCGCCTTAGCTCTGGAAACACCATATATTTT	CASSKTGGNTKGRLSSGNTIYF
TRBJ2-7	TRBV11-3	NA	NA	TGTGCCAGCAGCTTAGGAGTGGGGCGTCTCGGTGCGCAGTACTTC	CASSLGVGRLGAQYF
TRBJ2-7	TRBV29-1	many	TRBD2	TGCAGCGTAAGGACTAGCTACGAGCAGTACTTC	CSVRTSYEQYF
TRBJ1-2	TRBV5-4	many	NA	TGTGCCAGCAGCTTTTTTCCGGGCTATGGCTACACCTTC	CASSFFPGYGYTF
TRBJ1-5	TRBV9	many	NA	TGTGCCAGCAGCGTAGAGGTGGGTAGTGAGCCCCAGCATTTT	CASSVEVGSEPQHF
TRBJ1-6	TRBV6-5	NA	TRBD1	TGTGCCAGCAGCAACTGGGGGACAGGGGTCAATTCACCCCTCCACTTT	CASSNWGTGVNSPLHF
TRBJ2-3	TRBV7-6	medium-sized	TRBD2	TGTGCCAGCAGATGGACTAGCGGAAACACAGATACGCAGTATTTT	CASRWTSGNTDTQYF
TRBJ2-5	TRBV20-1	medium-sized	NA	TGCAGTGCTCCGACAACAGGGTTGGGGACCCAGTACTTC	CSAPTTGLGTQYF
TRBJ1-2	TRBV6-4	medium-sized	TRBD1	TGTGCCAGCAGTCCGGGACAGGGACCCTACACCTTC	CASSPGQGPYTF
TRBJ2-3	TRBV5-4	NA	NA	TGTGCCAGCAGCCTTTGGACAGCGGGCGATACGCAGTATTTC	CASSLWTAGDTQYF
TRBJ2-1	TRBV4-2	medium-sized	NA	TGTGCCAGCAGCCGCAACTTCGACAATGAGCAGTTCTTC	CASSRNFDNEQFF
TRBJ2-1	TRBV13	once	NA	TGTGCCAGCACCCCCGTGGGGCACAATGAGCAGTTCTTC	CASTPVGHNEQFF
TRBJ2-1	TRBV9	NA	TRBD2	TGTGCCAGCAGCGGGGGACTAGCAATTGGGCAGTTCTTC	CASSGGLAIGQFF
TRBJ2-1	TRBV7-9	NA	TRBD2	TGTGCCAGCAGCGGGACCGGGACTACTTACCGATTC	CASSGTGTTYRF
TRBJ2-3	TRBV20-1	NA	NA	TGCAGTGCTAGCGCGGGGATGAGCACAGGTCCGCAGTATTTT	CSASAGMSTGPQYF
TRBJ2-7	TRBV6-1	NA	NA	TGTGCCAGCAGCCTATACGAGCAGTACTTC	CASSLYEQYF
TRBJ2-2	TRBV30	few	NA	TGTGCCTGGAGTGTCGGCGGGTCCGGGGAGCTGTTTTTT	CAWSVGGSGELFF
TRBJ2-7	TRBV5-1	NA	NA	TGCGCCAGCAGCGCCGGAGTAGGCAGTTCCTACGAGCAGTACTTC	CASSAGVGSSYEQYF
TRBJ2-7	TRBV15	medium-sized	TRBD1	TGTGCCACCAGCAGAGCCCGGGACAGGGGCATCAACGAGCAGTACTTC	CATSRARDRGINEQYF